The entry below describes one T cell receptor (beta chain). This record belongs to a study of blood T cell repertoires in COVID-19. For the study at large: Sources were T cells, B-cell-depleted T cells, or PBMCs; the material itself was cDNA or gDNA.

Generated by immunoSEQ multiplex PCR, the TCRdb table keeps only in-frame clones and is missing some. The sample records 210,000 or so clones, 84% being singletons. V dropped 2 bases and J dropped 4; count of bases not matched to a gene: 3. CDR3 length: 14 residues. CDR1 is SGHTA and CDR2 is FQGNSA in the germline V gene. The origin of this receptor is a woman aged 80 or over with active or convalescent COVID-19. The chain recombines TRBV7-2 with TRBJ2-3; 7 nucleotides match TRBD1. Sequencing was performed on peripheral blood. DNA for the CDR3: TGTGCCAGCAGCTTAAGGCAGGGGGCAGATACGCAGTATTTT. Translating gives CASSLRQGADTQYF.